One and the same sample provided the 22 T cell receptor beta chains below, sequenced in a study of blood T cells in healthy people across ages. A J-beta primer mix and a sample-barcoded 5' primer were used in a second PCR of about 7 to 12 cycles. MiXCR was run by TCRdb on the 5' RACE reads, yielding one entry per CDR3 protein. In the table there are about a million distinct CDR3 sequences, roughly half of which are singletons. The specimen was blood. These receptors were obtained from a woman aged 60 to 75 in good health.

The rearrangement joins TRBV10-2 to TRBJ1-1; a weak D match, TRBD1 (6 bases). Deletions cut 0 bases from V and 5 bases from J, with 19 bases between. CDR3 length: 17 amino acids. Germline CDR1 WSHSY, CDR2 SAAADI. In nucleotides, the CDR3 is TGCGCCAGCAGTGAGTCGATCGCTGGGGGCGCGGAAACTGAAGCTTTCTTT. Encoded protein: CASSESIAGGAETEAFF.

V gene TRBV2 combines with J gene TRBJ1-1; D gene ambiguous. The CDR3 sequence is 16 residues long. V was shortened by 4 bases and J by 1 base, with 16 bases between the two germline ends. Germline CDR1 and CDR2: SNHLY and FYNNEI. The chain's CDR3 is CASSATLTGRNTEAFF. The CDR3 bases are TGTGCCAGCAGTGCCACCCTTACTGGACGGAACACTGAAGCTTTCTTT.

This clonotype was seen a handful of times. The J gene is TRBJ1-1, the V gene TRBV5-5; D is unclear. With 3 bases removed from V and 5 bases from J, the gap between germline ends came to 11 bases. Germline CDR1 reads SGHKS; CDR2 reads YYEKEE (reference sequence). CDR3 size: 13 residues. The CDR3 nucleotides are TGTGCCAGCAGCTCCGGACTCTATACTGAAGCTTTCTTT. Its protein is CASSSGLYTEAFF.

This clonotype was seen only a few times. The genes are TRBV24-1 and TRBJ1-2; D is perhaps TRBD1 (5 bases). Germline CDR1 reads KGHDR; CDR2 reads SFDVKD. Trimming took 6 bases from V and 8 from J, leaving 18 bases between them. This CDR3 has 14 residues. The CDR3 is CATSKGPLGRGYTF. DNA of the CDR3: TGTGCCACCAGTAAGGGACCGCTTGGAAGAGGCTACACCTTC.

The chain's CDR3 is CSVGAGENQPQHF. Written as DNA, the CDR3 is TGCAGCGTTGGTGCGGGGGAGAATCAGCCCCAGCATTTT. V usage is TRBV29-1 and J usage is TRBJ1-5, with TRBD1 as a possible D gene (5 bases). V was cut by 4 bases and J by 4 bases, with 11 bases left in between. This CDR3 has 13 residues. Germline assignment: CDR1 SQVTM and CDR2 ANQGSEA.

This clonotype has just a few counts. This chain links TRBV12-3 or TRBV12-4 with TRBJ2-7, with TRBD1 matching over 7 bases. V trimming: 6 bases; J trimming: 3 bases; junction bases outside the gene matches: 8. This CDR3 region has 14 residues. CDR3 bases: TGTGCCAGCAGGTTGAGACAGGGATTCTACGAGCAGTACTTC. It is translated as CASRLRQGFYEQYF.

The chain has TRBV29-1 and TRBJ1-2; D gene uncertain. V was clipped by 5 bases and J by 0 bases, with 10 bases between them. Germline values: CDR1 SQVTM, CDR2 ANQGSEA. This CDR3 spans 13 amino acids. As DNA, the CDR3 is TGCAGCGTTTCTGCAGGCACTAACTATGGCTACACCTTC. Its protein is CSVSAGTNYGYTF. The full variable domain, in which reference TRBV29-1 and TRBJ1-2 provide the parts outside the CDR3, is SAVISQKPSRDICQRGTSLTIQCQVDSQVTMMFWYRQQPGQSLTLIATANQGSEATYESGFVIDKFPISRPNLTFSTLTVSNMSPEDSSIYLCSVSAGTNYGYTFGSGTRLTVV.

This clonotype was counted a few times. CDR3 amino acids: CASSRDRVSYTF. The DNA of the CDR3 is TGTGCCAGCAGCCGAGACAGGGTTAGCTACACCTTC. The rearrangement joins TRBV7-3 to TRBJ1-2; 7 nucleotides agree with TRBD1. J lost 9 bases, V lost 5 bases, and 6 bases had no gene match. CDR1 and CDR2 from the germline V gene are SGHTA and FQGTGA. The CDR3 runs to 12 residues.

The CDR3 sequence: CASNGVSVWDIQYF. CDR3 sequence (DNA): TGTGCCAGCAACGGAGTATCGGTTTGGGACATTCAGTACTTC. The J gene is TRBJ2-7, the V gene TRBV9, with D unresolved. The J call may be in error: the DNA end matches TRBJ2-4 better. The CDR3 has 14 residues. Germline lookup yields CDR1 SGDLS and CDR2 YYNGEE.

This clonotype was counted between two and nine times. The J gene is TRBJ2-4, the V gene TRBV4-1; 10 nucleotides align to TRBD1. This CDR3 is built from 14 residues. Trimming removed 4 bases from V and 13 bases from J; junction bases left unmatched: 10. From germline, CDR1 is MGHRA and CDR2 YSYEKL. The CDR3 region is CASSPTGGLEEQYF. In DNA, the CDR3 is TGCGCCAGCAGCCCGACAGGGGGCCTGGAAGAGCAGTACTTC.

V is TRBV28 and J is TRBJ1-2, with D uncertain. The V gene lost 4 bases and the J gene lost 1 base, with 10 bases spanning the gap. Looked up from germline, CDR1 is MDHEN and CDR2 is SYDVKM. The CDR3 contains 14 residues. CDR3 residues: CASSSSPINYGYTF. CDR3 coding DNA: TGTGCCAGCAGTTCCTCTCCTATTAACTATGGCTACACCTTC.

The chain carries TRBV7-2 and TRBJ1-2, with 10 bases aligning to TRBD1. Germline trimming cut 3 bases from V and 5 bases from J; bases unmatched to any gene: 9. The CDR3 is 16 amino acids. The germline CDR1 and CDR2 sequences are SGHTA and FQGNSA. DNA of the CDR3: TGTGCCAGCAGCTTTAGACAGGGGGCGCTTTTATATGGCTACACCTTC. Its translation: CASSFRQGALLYGYTF.

The chain is built from TRBV7-3 and TRBJ2-7, with 7 bases matching TRBD1. The germline V gene has CDR1 SGHTA and CDR2 FQGTGA. The CDR3 consists of 14 residues. The V and J ends lost 5 bases and 3 bases, in that order; junction bases with no gene match: 7. The CDR3 sequence: CASSIGGAGYEQYF. The CDR3 DNA follows: TGTGCCAGCAGCATAGGGGGCGCGGGCTACGAGCAGTACTTC.

The table lists this clonotype with a few counts. The rearrangement links TRBV7-2 to TRBJ1-2; TRBD1 might be the D (5 bases). This CDR3 contains 14 residues. Trimming took off 0 bases at V and 2 bases at J, with 7 bases between the two ends. Germline lookup yields CDR1 SGHTA and CDR2 FQGNSA. CDR3 nucleotide sequence: TGTGCCAGCAGCTTAGCGACAGCGAACTATGGCTACACCTTC. As protein: CASSLATANYGYTF.

Details on this clonotype: A read error may produce the germline difference seen at one junction end. J is TRBJ2-5 and V is TRBV2, with 10 bases identical to TRBD2. The CDR3 consists of 14 residues. Germline-derived CDR1 and CDR2 are SNHLY and FYNNEI. The CDR3: CASSAGTSVETQYF. In DNA form, the CDR3 reads TGCGCCAGCAGCGCCGGGACTAGCGTGGAGACCCAGTACTTC.

The chain carries TRBV12-3 or TRBV12-4 and TRBJ1-2; 7 bases align to TRBD1. CDR3 length equals 12 residues. J gave up 11 bases and V 6 bases, and 9 bases lay outside the gene matches. CDR3 loop: CASRFAPDRYTF. In DNA, the CDR3 is TGTGCCAGCAGGTTTGCCCCGGACAGGTACACCTTC.

The CDR3 is CAISRDTASTDTQYF. The CDR3 DNA sequence: TGTGCCATCAGTCGGGACACCGCTAGCACAGATACGCAGTATTTT. The V and J genes are TRBV10-3 and TRBJ2-3; D possibly corresponds to TRBD1 (6 bases). There are 15 residues in the CDR3. V shed 5 bases and J shed 0 bases, with 12 bases lying between them. Germline-derived CDR1 and CDR2 are ENHRY and SYGVKD.

The gene calls are TRBV5-6 and TRBJ1-1; D call uncertain. CDR1 SGHDT and CDR2 YYEEEE come from the germline V gene. V shed 4 bases and J shed 2 bases, with 12 bases lying between them. This CDR3 comprises 14 residues. DNA for the CDR3: TGTGCCAGCAGCGTGATGGGATTCAACACTGAAGCTTTCTTT. Protein sequence: CASSVMGFNTEAFF.

This clonotype was detected only a few times. This chain links TRBV4-2 with TRBJ2-3; 13 bases are shared with TRBD2. J lost 2 bases, V lost 1 base, and 12 bases had no gene match. Germline V gives CDR1 LGHNA, CDR2 YNFKEQ. The CDR3 runs to 20 residues. This CDR3 is CASSQGDPRTSGSNTDTQYF. The CDR3 DNA follows: TGTGCCAGCAGCCAAGGGGACCCGAGGACTAGCGGGAGTAACACAGATACGCAGTATTTT.

The chain uses TRBV6-1 and TRBJ1-5; 8 bases fit TRBD1. The V segment lost 3 bases and the J segment 7 bases; nucleotides outside the gene matches: 17. This CDR3 is 18 amino acids long. The germline CDR1 and CDR2 sequences are MNHNS and SASEGT. The CDR3 DNA sequence: TGTGCCAGCAGTGACCCCAACTCTTCCGGACAGGGCCGCCAGCCCCAGCATTTT. Encoded protein: CASSDPNSSGQGRQPQHF.

The chain couples TRBV20-1 to TRBJ2-1; tentative D call: TRBD2 (6 bases). The CDR3 length is 16 residues. Trimming pared 1 base from V and 1 base from J, leaving 14 bases between. Germline V gene lookup returns CDR1 DFQATT and CDR2 SNEGSKA (reference sequence). This chain's CDR3 is CSARVPGGVSYNEQFF. CDR3 DNA sequence: TGCAGTGCTAGAGTCCCAGGCGGGGTTTCCTACAATGAGCAGTTCTTC.

This rearrangement joins TRBV28 to TRBJ2-3, with 9 bases lining up with TRBD2. V was pared by 5 bases and J by 2 bases, with 5 bases of the junction left unmatched. Germline CDR1 is MDHEN and CDR2 is SYDVKM. The CDR3 totals 15 residues. This CDR3 is CASSAGTSPTDTQYF. DNA for the CDR3: TGTGCCAGCAGTGCCGGGACTAGCCCCACAGATACGCAGTATTTT.